This passage covers 4 T cell receptor beta chains from one sample sequenced in a study of lymphopenia after photon versus proton radiotherapy. Sequenced by immunoSEQ multiplex PCR; TCRdb stores in-frame clones only, minus some. Altogether around 16,000 clones are present, 75% to 90% being singletons, with the ten largest covering over 55%. Specimen: peripheral blood, collected from a patient treated with proton-based radiotherapy. The source is a woman aged 55 to 70 with cholangiocarcinoma. Some clones in this sample may be carry-over from other donors' samples.

V is TRBV5-4 and J is TRBJ1-5, with no clear D. This CDR3 comprises 13 residues. Per the germline V gene, CDR1 is SGHNT and CDR2 is YYREEE (reference sequence). Trimming pared 4 bases from V and 0 bases from J, leaving 5 bases between. CDR3 bases: TGTGCCAGCAGCCGGGATAGCAATCAGCCCCAGCATTTT. It specifies CASSRDSNQPQHF.

The J gene is TRBJ1-2, the V gene TRBV18; D remains ambiguous. The CDR3 totals 13 residues. The germline V gene encodes CDR1 KGHSH and CDR2 LQKENI. The V gene lost 6 bases and the J gene lost 4 bases, with 12 bases spanning the gap. CDR3 sequence reads: CASSQTDVYGYTF. DNA for the CDR3: TGTGCCAGCTCCCAGACCGACGTCTATGGCTACACCTTC. Variable domain in full (rest from reference TRBV18 and TRBJ1-2): NAGVMQNPRHLVRRRGQEARLRCSPMKGHSHVYWYRQLPEEGLKFMVYLQKENIIDESGMPKERFSAEFPKEGPSILRIQQVVRGDSAAYFCASSQTDVYGYTFGSGTRLTVV.

This chain links TRBV5-6 with TRBJ2-2; D may correspond to TRBD1 or TRBD2 (6 bases each). Between the trimmed V and J ends, which lost 1 base and 5 bases, there was a span of 12 bases. Germline-derived CDR1 and CDR2 are SGHDT and YYEEEE. The CDR3 extends over 15 amino acids. In DNA form, the CDR3 reads TGTGCCAGCAGCTTGACAGGGAGCGGGACCGGGGAGCTGTTTTTT. Translated: CASSLTGSGTGELFF.

This clone came up once. The chain's CDR3 is CASRSGALLYNEQFF. The DNA of the CDR3 is TGTGCCAGTAGATCAGGGGCCCTACTTTACAATGAGCAGTTCTTC. The J gene is TRBJ2-1, the V gene TRBV19; D may be TRBD1 (6 bases). Trimming pared 6 bases from V and 4 bases from J, leaving 16 bases between. Germline values: CDR1 LNHDA, CDR2 SQIVND (reference sequence). The CDR3 length is 15 residues.